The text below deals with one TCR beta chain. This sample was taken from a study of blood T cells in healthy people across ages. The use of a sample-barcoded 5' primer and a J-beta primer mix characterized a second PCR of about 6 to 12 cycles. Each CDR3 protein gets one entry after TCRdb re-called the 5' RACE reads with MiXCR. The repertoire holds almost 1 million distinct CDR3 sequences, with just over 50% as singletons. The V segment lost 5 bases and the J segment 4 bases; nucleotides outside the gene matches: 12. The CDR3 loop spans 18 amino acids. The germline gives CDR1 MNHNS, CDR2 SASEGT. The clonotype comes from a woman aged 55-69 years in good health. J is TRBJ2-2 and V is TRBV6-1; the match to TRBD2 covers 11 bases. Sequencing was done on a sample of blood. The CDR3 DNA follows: TGTGCCAGCAGTCTAACACTAGCGGGAGCCTTAGGCACCGGGGAGCTGTTTTTT. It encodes CASSLTLAGALGTGELFF.